This T cell receptor beta chain was identified in a study of T cell repertoires in cytomegalovirus infection. About the study: Indicated by public TCR beta signatures were CMV infection and matching HLA type.

Whole-study findings and limits: Dominant in the ex vivo response were TCR beta clonotypes restricted by HLA-C and specific for CMV. Using cumulative public TCR beta family frequency, the authors identified those who carried CMV together with the relevant HLA.

One entry per CDR3 protein results from TCRdb running MiXCR on the reads. This table has around 440,000 distinct CDR3 sequences, approximately 10% appearing once. Ten or more counts support this clonotype. The antigen is not known. Germline-derived CDR1 and CDR2 are SGHVS and FQNEAQ. Unmatched junction bases numbered 10, after V lost 1 base and J lost 5 bases. This CDR3 region has 17 residues. The chain combines TRBV7-8 with TRBJ2-1, with 8 bases fitting TRBD2. The receptor was isolated from a human donor in good health (CMV status not recorded). Some clones in this sample may be carry-over from other donors' samples. Material for sequencing was PBMCs. The CDR3 protein is CASSLVSGSTWDNEQFF. CDR3 DNA: TGTGCCAGCAGCTTAGTGAGCGGGAGTACCTGGGACAATGAGCAGTTCTTC.